The table lists the clone carrying this TCR beta chain with a few counts. Its antigen is as yet unknown. These data originate in a study of radiotherapy plus CTLA-4 blockade in lung cancer. Study conclusions and caveats: Following radiotherapy plus ipilimumab, tumor-derived TCR clones expanded in the blood.

Sequencing used immunoSEQ multiplex PCR; TCRdb keeps in-frame clones, though not all of them. Among 50,000 to 70,000 clones listed, 77% were seen once. Germline V gene lookup returns CDR1 SGHDT and CDR2 YYEEEE. The CDR3 consists of 14 residues. Trimming stripped 0 bases from V and 10 bases from J, with 14 bases between. The chain joins TRBV5-6 to TRBJ1-5; D gene uncertain. The source was peripheral blood, collected from a patient treated with radiotherapy plus ipilimumab. The sequence derives from a human donor with non-small cell lung cancer who had a partial response to radiotherapy plus ipilimumab. In DNA form, the CDR3 reads TGTGCCAGCAGCTTGGACGGGGAGTTAGGTCCCCAGCATTTT. Protein sequence: CASSLDGELGPQHF. Filled out from reference TRBV5-6 and TRBJ1-5, the complete variable domain reads DAGVTQSPTHLIKTRGQQVTLRCSPKSGHDTVSWYQQALGQGPQFIFQYYEEEERQRGNFPDRFSGHQFPNYSSELNVNALLLGDSALYLCASSLDGELGPQHFGDGTRLSIL.